Below, 22 T cell receptor beta chains from the same sample are listed, as sequenced in a study of PD-L1 blockade in urothelial cancer. Profiled with immunoSEQ multiplex PCR; TCRdb holds only in-frame clones, not every one. Of around 70,000 clones detected, less than 90% appear once; the ten largest clones hold 4% to 6%. The material sequenced was PBMCs, taken around atezolizumab (anti-PD-L1) treatment. Receptors were obtained from a man between 65 and 79 years old with urothelial cancer.

This clone was observed a few times. The gene calls are TRBV2 and TRBJ1-2; D might be TRBD1 (5 bases). V was clipped by 7 bases and J by 4 bases, with 10 bases between them. Germline lookup yields CDR1 SNHLY and CDR2 FYNNEI. The CDR3 runs 12 residues. The CDR3, as DNA: TGTGCCAGCAACCAGGGACTCTATGGCTACACCTTC. It specifies CASNQGLYGYTF.

The J gene is TRBJ2-3, the V gene TRBV5-1; D unclear. Germline V gene lookup returns CDR1 SGHRS and CDR2 YFSETQ. The CDR3 is made up of 17 amino acids. V was shortened by 1 base and J by 0 bases, with 15 bases between the two germline ends. CDR3 residues: CASSLRQILSSTDTQYF. CDR3 DNA: TGCGCCAGCAGCTTGCGGCAGATACTATCTAGCACAGATACGCAGTATTTT.

This chain links TRBV6-6 with TRBJ2-5; TRBD1 might be the D (5 bases). The CDR3 consists of 16 residues. The germline V and J ends were trimmed by 4 bases and 3 bases, with 18 bases remaining between them. The germline V gene has CDR1 MNHNY and CDR2 SVGAGI (reference sequence). The CDR3 spells CASSLETDSFKETQYF. CDR3 in DNA: TGTGCCAGCAGTTTGGAGACAGATTCGTTCAAAGAGACCCAGTACTTC.

This clone appeared a single time. This rearrangement joins TRBV29-1 to TRBJ2-1, with 8 bases that match TRBD2. The CDR3 sequence is 10 residues long. V shed 2 bases and J 14 bases; nucleotides not matched to a gene: 2. Germline-derived CDR1 and CDR2 are SQVTM and ANQGSEA. CDR3 in amino acids: CSVERAGEFF. The CDR3 DNA reads as TGCAGCGTTGAACGAGCGGGAGAGTTCTTC.

This chain joins TRBV7-4 and TRBJ2-2; 15 nucleotides line up with TRBD2. Germline CDR1 and CDR2: SGHVT and SQSDAQ. V lost 5 bases and J lost 2; bases outside the gene matches: 6. The CDR3 covers 18 residues. The CDR3 DNA sequence: TGTGCCAGCAGCCCGGGGGGACTAGCGGGAGGCAACACCGGGGAGCTGTTTTTT. This gives the protein CASSPGGLAGGNTGELFF. The variable domain in full, completed from reference TRBV7-4 and TRBJ2-2, reads GAGVSQSPRYKVAKRGRDVALRCDSISGHVTLYWYRQTLGQGSEVLTYSQSDAQRDKSGRPSGRFSAERPERSVSTLKIQRTEQGDSAVYLCASSPGGLAGGNTGELFFGEGSRLTVL.

This chain joins TRBV18 and TRBJ2-5; 7 bases fit TRBD1. Losses at the gene ends were 4 bases for V and 2 bases for J; bases not matched to a gene: 4. The V gene's germline CDR1 is KGHSH and CDR2 LQKENI. The CDR3 contains 14 residues. The CDR3 protein is CASSLGTAQETQYF. The DNA of the CDR3 is TGTGCCAGCTCACTAGGGACAGCTCAAGAGACCCAGTACTTC.

The V call is TRBV7-9, the J call TRBJ2-1, with 13 bases aligning to TRBD2. The germline V gene has CDR1 SEHNR and CDR2 FQNEAQ (reference sequence). The CDR3 consists of 15 residues. V lost 5 bases and J lost 4; bases outside the gene matches: 2. CDR3 region: CASSRTSGSYNEQFF. CDR3 nucleotide sequence: TGTGCCAGCAGCCGGACTAGCGGGAGTTACAATGAGCAGTTCTTC.

This clone was seen only a few times. The rearrangement joins TRBV28 to TRBJ1-3; tentative D call: TRBD1 (6 bases). The CDR3 loop spans 15 amino acids. Trimming took off 5 bases at V and 0 bases at J, with 11 bases between the two ends. CDR1 MDHEN and CDR2 SYDVKM come from the germline V gene. CDR3 protein: CASSNRVHSGNTIYF. The DNA for the CDR3 is TGTGCCAGCAGTAACAGGGTACACTCTGGAAACACCATATATTTT.

This clone came up once. The rearrangement links TRBV7-6 to TRBJ2-7, with TRBD1 as a possible D gene (6 bases). Trimming stripped 1 base from V and 2 bases from J, with 18 bases between. Germline V gene sequence: CDR1 SGHVS, CDR2 FNYEAQ. This CDR3 is built from 17 residues. CDR3 loop: CASSLGVDTGTPYEQYF. CDR3 coding DNA: TGTGCCAGCAGCTTAGGGGTGGACACCGGGACACCCTACGAGCAGTACTTC.

The CDR3 bases are TGCGCCAGCAGCTTTAGCGGGAGGGTCTCCTACAATGAGCAGTTCTTC. Protein product: CASSFSGRVSYNEQFF. The rearrangement joins TRBV5-1 to TRBJ2-1, with 11 bases fitting TRBD2. The germline V gene encodes CDR1 SGHRS and CDR2 YFSETQ. The CDR3 length is 16 residues. The V and J ends lost 2 bases and 0 bases, in that order; junction bases with no gene match: 1.

V is TRBV5-4 and J is TRBJ1-2; no reliable D call. V was trimmed by 6 bases and J by 0 bases, leaving 18 bases between them. Germline assignment: CDR1 SGHNT and CDR2 YYREEE (reference sequence). The CDR3 length is 16 residues. The CDR3, as DNA: TGTGCCAGCACCACCAAGACCGTTGGAGCTAACTATGGCTACACCTTC. Translation: CASTTKTVGANYGYTF. Full variable domain (remainder filled in from reference TRBV5-4 and TRBJ1-2): ETGVTQSPTHLIKTRGQQVTLRCSSQSGHNTVSWYQQALGQGPQFIFQYYREEENGRGNFPPRFSGLQFPNYSSELNVNALELDDSALYLCASTTKTVGANYGYTFGSGTRLTVV.

The chain links TRBV28 to TRBJ2-1; 10 bases line up with TRBD1. The V gene's germline CDR1 is MDHEN and CDR2 SYDVKM. The CDR3 runs to 19 residues. Trimming took 1 base from V and 4 from J; bases not matched to a gene: 13. The CDR3 sequence: CASSLSSFWTGGVYNEQFF. DNA for the CDR3: TGTGCCAGCAGTTTATCATCCTTTTGGACAGGGGGGGTTTACAATGAGCAGTTCTTC.

The gene calls are TRBV5-1 and TRBJ2-2; possibly TRBD2 for D (6 bases). V was shortened by 2 bases and J by 2 bases, with 10 bases between the two germline ends. This CDR3 is 15 amino acids long. Germline assignment: CDR1 SGHRS and CDR2 YFSETQ. DNA for the CDR3: TGCGCCAGCAGCTTAGAGGACTACAACACCGGGGAGCTGTTTTTT. Encoded protein: CASSLEDYNTGELFF.

This chain's CDR3 is CATSSGGTLAARQYF. As DNA, the CDR3 is TGTGCCACCAGCAGCGGCGGGACTCTCGCCGCCAGGCAGTATTTT. This sequence joins TRBV15 and TRBJ2-3; tentatively, D is TRBD2 (6 bases). The germline V and J ends were trimmed by 3 bases and 11 bases, with 21 bases remaining between them. The CDR3 sequence is 15 residues long. Germline V gene sequence: CDR1 LNHNV, CDR2 YYDKDF (reference sequence).

The chain couples TRBV28 to TRBJ2-5; D remains unclear. Trimming left V 3 bases short and J 5 bases short, with 13 bases between. The CDR3 consists of 14 residues. Looked up from germline, CDR1 is MDHEN and CDR2 is SYDVKM. The CDR3 region has the DNA TGTGCCAGCAGTTTGCGATCTTTCAGGGAGACCCAGTACTTC. It yields the protein CASSLRSFRETQYF.

The chain is built from TRBV6-1 and TRBJ2-2, with D maybe TRBD1 (6 bases). There are 12 residues in the CDR3. The germline gives CDR1 MNHNS, CDR2 SASEGT. V was pared by 8 bases and J by 9 bases, with 13 bases between. The CDR3 DNA sequence: TGTGCCAGCTCTGAGGGGGTACGGGAGCTGTTTTTT. Its protein product is CASSEGVRELFF.

V usage is TRBV18 and J usage is TRBJ1-4; D remains ambiguous. Germline CDR1 KGHSH, CDR2 LQKENI. The CDR3 runs to 15 residues. V lost 1 base and J 7 bases, leaving 13 bases between the germline ends. The CDR3 loop is CASSPQEGQAEKLFF. CDR3 bases: TGTGCCAGCTCACCACAAGAGGGCCAAGCTGAAAAACTGTTTTTT.

The chain recombines TRBV4-1 with TRBJ1-2; D is unresolved. Germline V gives CDR1 MGHRA, CDR2 YSYEKL. Trimming took 5 bases from V and 4 from J, leaving 14 bases between them. The CDR3 covers 14 residues. CDR3 DNA sequence: TGCGCCAGCAGCACGACCGGCCGGGGCTATGGCTACACCTTC. Protein product: CASSTTGRGYGYTF.

V usage is TRBV7-8 and J usage is TRBJ2-7; the D gene is possibly TRBD1 (5 bases). The CDR3 consists of 13 residues. Germline V lookup: CDR1 SGHVS, CDR2 FQNEAQ. Trimming shortened V by 5 bases and J by 6 bases, and 14 bases separated the two germline ends. CDR3 sequence (DNA): TGTGCCAGCAGCCTCCGGGCCCAGGGCGAGCAGTACTTC. Its protein product is CASSLRAQGEQYF.

Regarding this clone: Other DNA sequences within the sample encode an identical CDR3. The V gene is TRBV9, the J gene TRBJ2-5, with D possibly TRBD2 on 6 matching bases. CDR1 is SGDLS and CDR2 is YYNGEE in the germline V gene. The CDR3 extends over 14 amino acids. The ends were cut back, 2 bases at V and 5 bases at J, with 13 bases in the middle. CDR3 sequence: CASSVGLSAETQYF. The DNA of the CDR3 is TGTGCCAGCAGCGTTGGACTATCCGCCGAGACCCAGTACTTC. Based on the CDR3 plus reference TRBV9 and TRBJ2-5, the full variable domain is DSGVTQTPKHLITATGQRVTLRCSPRSGDLSVYWYQQSLDQGLQFLIQYYNGEERAKGNILERFSAQQFPDLHSELNLSSLELGDSALYFCASSVGLSAETQYFGPGTRLLVL.

The rearrangement joins TRBV19 to TRBJ1-2; D is undetermined. Trimming shortened V by 4 bases and J by 4 bases, and 16 bases separated the two germline ends. CDR1 is LNHDA, CDR2 SQIVND, per germline (reference sequence). The CDR3 sequence is 15 residues long. For the CDR3, the DNA is TGTGCCAGTAGTAATCCCGGGATTGCGAGCTATGGCTACACCTTC. Translating it yields CASSNPGIASYGYTF.

The chain recombines TRBV27 with TRBJ2-7; TRBD2 is a possible D gene (5 bases). Trimming shortened V by 2 bases and J by 7 bases, and 21 bases separated the two germline ends. Germline V lookup: CDR1 MNHEY, CDR2 SMNVEV (reference sequence). This CDR3 comprises 16 residues. The CDR3 region is CASSLGRAAGTGEQYF. Here the CDR3 DNA reads TGTGCCAGCAGTTTAGGGCGGGCCGCTGGAACGGGGGAGCAGTACTTC.